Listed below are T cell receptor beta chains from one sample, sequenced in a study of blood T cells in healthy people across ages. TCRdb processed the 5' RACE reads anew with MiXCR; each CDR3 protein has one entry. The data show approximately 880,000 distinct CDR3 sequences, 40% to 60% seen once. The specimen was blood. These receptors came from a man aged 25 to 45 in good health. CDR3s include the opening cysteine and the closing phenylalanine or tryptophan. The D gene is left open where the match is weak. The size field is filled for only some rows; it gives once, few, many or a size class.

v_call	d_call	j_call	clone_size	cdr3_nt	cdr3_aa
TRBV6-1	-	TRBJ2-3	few	TGTGCCAGCAACACGGACACTAGCACAGATACGCAGTATTTT	CASNTDTSTDTQYF
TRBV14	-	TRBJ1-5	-	TGCGCCAGCAGCCGACAAGCTAATCAGCCCCAGCATTTT	CASSRQANQPQHF
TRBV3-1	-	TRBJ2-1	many	TGTGCCAGCAGCCAAACAGGGGGCGCGGGGGGGTCCTACAATGAGCAGTTCTTC	CASSQTGGAGGSYNEQFF
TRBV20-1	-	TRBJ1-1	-	TGCAGTGAGGGGAAGAACACTGAAGCTTTCTTT	CSEGKNTEAFF
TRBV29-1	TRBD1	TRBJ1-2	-	TGCAGCGCTACAGGGGCGGCGGGCTACACCTTC	CSATGAAGYTF
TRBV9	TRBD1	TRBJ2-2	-	TGTGCCAGCAGCTCCCGACAGGGGGCGGGGACCGGGGAGCTGTTTTTT	CASSSRQGAGTGELFF
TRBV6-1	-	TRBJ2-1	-	TGTGCCAGCAGTTTCGACCAGGACAATGAGCAGTTCTTC	CASSFDQDNEQFF
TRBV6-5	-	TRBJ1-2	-	TGTGCCAGCGTAGCTCCAGGAGGCTATGGCTACACCTTC	CASVAPGGYGYTF
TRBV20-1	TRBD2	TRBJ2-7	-	TGCAGTGCTATGCTAGCGGGGGGGTTCTACGAGCAGTACTTC	CSAMLAGGFYEQYF
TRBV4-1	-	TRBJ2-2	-	TGCGCCAGCAGCCAAGGGGCCCGGGCGGAGCTGTTTTTT	CASSQGARAELFF
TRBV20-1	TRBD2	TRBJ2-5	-	TGCAGTGCTAGAGGCGGGACTAGCGGGGACAATGAGCAGTACTTC	CSARGGTSGDNEQYF
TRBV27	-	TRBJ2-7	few	TGTGCCAGCAGTGTATCTGGGGACTACGAGCAGTACTTC	CASSVSGDYEQYF
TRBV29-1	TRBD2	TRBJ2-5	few	TGCAGCGCGCCGGGACTAGCGGGGTGGGAGACCCAGTACTTC	CSAPGLAGWETQYF
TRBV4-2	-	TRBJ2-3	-	TGTGCCAGCAGCCAAGATACCGAGTCGTTCACAGATACGCAGTATTTT	CASSQDTESFTDTQYF
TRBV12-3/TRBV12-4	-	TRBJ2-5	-	TGTGCCAGCCGGGATAACAGGGCTCAAGAGACCCAGTACTTC	CASRDNRAQETQYF
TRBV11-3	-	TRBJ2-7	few	TGTGCCAGCAGTCAATTGGTCAACTCCTACGAGCAGTACTTC	CASSQLVNSYEQYF
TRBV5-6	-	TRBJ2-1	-	TGTGCCAGCAAATCCCGAGCCGGTGTAAGCTCCTACAATGAGCAGTTCTTC	CASKSRAGVSSYNEQFF
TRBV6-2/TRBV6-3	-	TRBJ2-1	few	TGTGCCAGCAGTGACCAGGGACACGATGAGCAGTTCTTC	CASSDQGHDEQFF
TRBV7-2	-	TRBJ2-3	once	TGTGCCAGCAGCCTGCGATCGCATACGCAGTATTTT	CASSLRSHTQYF
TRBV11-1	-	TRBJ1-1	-	TGTGCCAGCAGCTTAGGGGAGGACACTGAAGCTTTCTTT	CASSLGEDTEAFF
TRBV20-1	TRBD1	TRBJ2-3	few	TGCAGTGCTGGTAGGACAGGGATTAGCACAGATACGCAGTATTTT	CSAGRTGISTDTQYF
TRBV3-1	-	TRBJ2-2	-	TGTGCCAGCAGGGCGACAGGCGCGAAGACCGGGGAGCTGTTTTTT	CASRATGAKTGELFF
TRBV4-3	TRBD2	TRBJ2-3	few	TGCGCCAGCAGAAAGGGGACTAGCGTAACAGATACGCAGTATTTT	CASRKGTSVTDTQYF
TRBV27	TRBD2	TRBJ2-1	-	TGTGCCAGCAGTCTGAAGGGACTAGGCCTCGATGAGCAGTTCTTC	CASSLKGLGLDEQFF
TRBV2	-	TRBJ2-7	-	TGTGCCAGCAGACCCGGTCCTGACTCCTACGAGCAGTACTTC	CASRPGPDSYEQYF
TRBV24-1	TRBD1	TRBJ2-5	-	TGTGCCACCAGTCCAGGGGGCACGAGTAGACAAGGGACCCAGTACTTC	CATSPGGTSRQGTQYF
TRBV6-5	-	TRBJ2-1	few	TGTGCCAGCAGTTACTCGTCAGGGACAAATGAGCAGTTCTTC	CASSYSSGTNEQFF
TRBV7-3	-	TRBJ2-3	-	TGTGCCAGCAGCTTAAACGGACGAGCGGTCGGCTCAGATACGCAGTATTTT	CASSLNGRAVGSDTQYF
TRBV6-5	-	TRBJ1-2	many	TGTGCCAGCAGACCAACAGGAAACTATGGCTACACCTTC	CASRPTGNYGYTF
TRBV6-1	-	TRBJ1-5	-	TGTGCCAGCAGTGAACGCGCCCCGGGATACGGGCCCCAGCATTTT	CASSERAPGYGPQHF